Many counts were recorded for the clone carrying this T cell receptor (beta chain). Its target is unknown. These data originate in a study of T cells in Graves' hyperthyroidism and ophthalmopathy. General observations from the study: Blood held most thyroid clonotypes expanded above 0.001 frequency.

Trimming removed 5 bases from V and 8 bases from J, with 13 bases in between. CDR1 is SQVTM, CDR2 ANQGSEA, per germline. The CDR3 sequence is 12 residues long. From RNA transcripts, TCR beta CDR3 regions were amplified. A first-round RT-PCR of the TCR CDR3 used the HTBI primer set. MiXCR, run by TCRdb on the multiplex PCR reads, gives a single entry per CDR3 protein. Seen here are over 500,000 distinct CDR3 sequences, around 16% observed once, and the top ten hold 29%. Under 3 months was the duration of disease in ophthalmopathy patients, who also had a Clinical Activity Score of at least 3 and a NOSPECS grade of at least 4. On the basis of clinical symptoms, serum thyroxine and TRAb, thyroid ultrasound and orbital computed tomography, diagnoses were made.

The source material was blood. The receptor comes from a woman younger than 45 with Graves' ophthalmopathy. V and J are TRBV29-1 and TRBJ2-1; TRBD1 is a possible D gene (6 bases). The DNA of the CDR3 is TGCAGCGTTCCGACAGGCGAGGATGAGCAGTTCTTC. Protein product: CSVPTGEDEQFF.